The clone carrying this T cell receptor beta chain has just a few counts. As yet, its antigen is unknown. The data derive from a study of response to subunit inactivated influenza vaccine. The study's findings and limits: The authors offered the suggestion that each seasonal influenza vaccination recruits few new T cells.

TCRdb fed the RT-PCR reads into MiXCR, producing one record per CDR3 protein. The sample records about 800,000 distinct CDR3 sequences, about 20% being singletons. This TCR derives from a man between 50 and 59 years old who received an inactivated influenza vaccine. The material was PBMCs from blood, obtained 5 to 6 days after vaccination.

CDR3: CSVSSRAGLSENTEAFF. The CDR3 coding sequence is TGCAGCGTTAGTAGTAGGGCAGGGTTGTCCGAGAACACTGAAGCTTTCTTT. This rearrangement joins TRBV29-1 to TRBJ1-1; D may be TRBD1 (5 bases). CDR3 size: 17 residues. Trimming pared 5 bases from V and 1 base from J, leaving 23 bases between. Germline assignment: CDR1 SQVTM and CDR2 ANQGSEA.